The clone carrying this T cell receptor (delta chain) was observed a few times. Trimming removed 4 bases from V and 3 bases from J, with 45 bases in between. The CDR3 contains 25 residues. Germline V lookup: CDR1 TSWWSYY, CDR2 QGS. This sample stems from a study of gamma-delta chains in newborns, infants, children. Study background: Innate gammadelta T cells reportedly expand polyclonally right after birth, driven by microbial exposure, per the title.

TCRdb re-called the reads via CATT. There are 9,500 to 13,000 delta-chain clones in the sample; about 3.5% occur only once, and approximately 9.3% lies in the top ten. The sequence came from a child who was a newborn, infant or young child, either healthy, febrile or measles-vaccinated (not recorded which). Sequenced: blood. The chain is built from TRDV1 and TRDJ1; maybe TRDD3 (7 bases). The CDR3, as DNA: TGTGCTCTTGGGGTCGTCGATCGCCTCATCAAATATGCGGGATACTTCCTCTCTATGGCCGATAAACTCATCTTT. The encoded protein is CALGVVDRLIKYAGYFLSMADKLIF.